The rows below give T cell receptor beta chains drawn from one sample of a study of cytomegalovirus exposure and HLA in healthy donors. Clones were read by immunoSEQ multiplex PCR, and TCRdb kept only the in-frame ones, dropping some. The table includes tens of thousands of clones, 70% to 85% detected once. Input material: PBMCs. Receptors originate from a woman aged 25-40 years in good health and CMV-seronegative. CDR3s include the opening cysteine and the closing phenylalanine or tryptophan. A D gene is named only where the DNA matches it firmly. Clone size is not always given. Where it is, it says once, few, many or a class for expanded clones.

J gene: TRBJ1-2; D gene: .; V gene: TRBV23-1; clone size: .; CDR3 protein: CASSQGAAF; CDR3 DNA: TGCGCCAGCAGTCAGGGGGCAGCCTTC
J gene: TRBJ2-1; D gene: .; V gene: TRBV9; clone size: .; CDR3 protein: CASSVEGARDNEQFF; CDR3 DNA: TGTGCCAGCAGCGTAGAAGGGGCGAGAGACAATGAGCAGTTCTTC
J gene: TRBJ1-4; D gene: .; V gene: TRBV7-9; clone size: .; CDR3 protein: CASSPGTATNEKLFF; CDR3 DNA: TGTGCCAGCAGCCCTGGGACTGCAACTAATGAAAAACTGTTTTTT
J gene: TRBJ2-3; D gene: TRBD2; V gene: TRBV4-3; clone size: .; CDR3 protein: CASSPGTSGSSTDTQYF; CDR3 DNA: TGCGCCAGCAGCCCAGGCACTAGCGGGTCTAGCACAGATACGCAGTATTTT
J gene: TRBJ2-1; D gene: .; V gene: TRBV21-1; clone size: .; CDR3 protein: CASSKKGSSYNEQFF; CDR3 DNA: TGTGCCAGCAGCAAAAAAGGGAGCTCCTACAATGAGCAGTTCTTC
J gene: TRBJ1-2; D gene: TRBD1; V gene: TRBV30; clone size: .; CDR3 protein: CAWSNPTGTGGSRGTF; CDR3 DNA: TGTGCCTGGAGTAATCCCACCGGGACAGGGGGGTCGCGTGGCACCTTC
J gene: TRBJ1-2; D gene: .; V gene: TRBV4-3; clone size: few; CDR3 protein: CASSQDLRGRDGYTF; CDR3 DNA: TGCGCCAGCAGCCAAGATTTAAGGGGGAGGGATGGCTACACCTTC
J gene: TRBJ1-2; D gene: .; V gene: TRBV4-3; clone size: once; CDR3 protein: CASSQNAGAGHGYTF; CDR3 DNA: TGCGCCAGCAGCCAAAACGCGGGGGCAGGGCATGGCTACACCTTC
J gene: TRBJ1-1; D gene: TRBD1; V gene: TRBV19; clone size: .; CDR3 protein: CASKDRVNTEAFF; CDR3 DNA: TGTGCCAGTAAGGACAGGGTGAACACTGAAGCTTTCTTT
J gene: TRBJ1-2; D gene: TRBD1; V gene: TRBV30; clone size: once; CDR3 protein: CAWWDRGDYGYTF; CDR3 DNA: TGTGCCTGGTGGGACAGGGGGGACTATGGCTACACCTTC
J gene: TRBJ1-2; D gene: TRBD1; V gene: TRBV7-2; clone size: .; CDR3 protein: CASSTQGARDGYTF; CDR3 DNA: TGTGCCAGCAGCACACAGGGGGCGCGGGACGGCTACACCTTC
J gene: TRBJ2-5; D gene: .; V gene: TRBV5-1; clone size: .; CDR3 protein: CASSPTEDRGRETQYF; CDR3 DNA: TGCGCCAGCAGCCCCACAGAGGATCGGGGGAGAGAGACCCAGTACTTC
J gene: TRBJ1-1; D gene: TRBD1; V gene: TRBV27; clone size: .; CDR3 protein: CASSRGQGNTEAFF; CDR3 DNA: TGTGCCAGCAGCCGAGGACAGGGTAACACTGAAGCTTTCTTT
J gene: TRBJ2-3; D gene: TRBD1; V gene: TRBV6-6; clone size: few; CDR3 protein: CASSQGGQLTDTQYF; CDR3 DNA: TGTGCCAGCAGTCAAGGGGGACAGCTCACAGATACGCAGTATTTT
J gene: TRBJ1-5; D gene: TRBD1; V gene: TRBV4-1; clone size: once; CDR3 protein: CASSQYRDSGQPQHF; CDR3 DNA: TGCGCCAGCAGCCAGTACCGGGACAGTGGGCAGCCCCAGCATTTT
J gene: TRBJ2-3; D gene: TRBD2; V gene: TRBV6-1; clone size: .; CDR3 protein: CASRAGGPTDTQYF; CDR3 DNA: TGTGCCAGCAGAGCGGGAGGGCCGACAGATACGCAGTATTTT
J gene: TRBJ2-1; D gene: TRBD2; V gene: TRBV7-7; clone size: .; CDR3 protein: CASGRDRGGYNEQFF; CDR3 DNA: TGTGCCAGCGGCCGCGACCGGGGGGGGTACAATGAGCAGTTCTTC
J gene: TRBJ1-1; D gene: .; V gene: TRBV5-4; clone size: .; CDR3 protein: CASSLADTEAFF; CDR3 DNA: TGTGCCAGCAGCTTGGCGGACACTGAAGCTTTCTTT
J gene: TRBJ2-3; D gene: .; V gene: TRBV5-1; clone size: .; CDR3 protein: CASSLGGQGTDTQYF; CDR3 DNA: TGCGCCAGCAGCTTGGGCGGGCAAGGCACAGATACGCAGTATTTT
J gene: TRBJ2-1; D gene: TRBD1; V gene: TRBV11-3; clone size: .; CDR3 protein: CASSLGGQGQDEQFF; CDR3 DNA: TGTGCCAGCAGCTTAGGGGGACAGGGACAGGATGAGCAGTTCTTC
J gene: TRBJ1-1; D gene: TRBD1; V gene: TRBV30; clone size: .; CDR3 protein: CAWVPGQGSEAFF; CDR3 DNA: TGTGCCTGGGTCCCGGGACAGGGCTCAGAAGCTTTCTTT
J gene: TRBJ2-6; D gene: TRBD1; V gene: TRBV11-3; clone size: .; CDR3 protein: CASSSRQGAGANVLTF; CDR3 DNA: TGTGCCAGCAGCTCAAGACAGGGTGCTGGGGCCAACGTCCTGACTTTC
J gene: TRBJ2-2; D gene: .; V gene: TRBV4-2; clone size: .; CDR3 protein: CASSQDPLNTGELFF; CDR3 DNA: TGTGCCAGCAGCCAAGACCCCCTGAACACCGGGGAGCTGTTTTTT
J gene: TRBJ2-3; D gene: TRBD1; V gene: TRBV4-1; clone size: .; CDR3 protein: CASSQRIGQAVTDTQYF; CDR3 DNA: TGCGCCAGCAGCCAACGGATCGGACAGGCAGTCACAGATACGCAGTATTTT
J gene: TRBJ1-6; D gene: .; V gene: TRBV9; clone size: .; CDR3 protein: CASSVKGDSNSPLHF; CDR3 DNA: TGTGCCAGCAGCGTAAAGGGAGATAGCAATTCACCCCTCCACTTT
J gene: TRBJ1-2; D gene: .; V gene: TRBV27; clone size: .; CDR3 protein: CASKQVGGSENPLYGYTF; CDR3 DNA: TGTGCCAGCAAACAAGTGGGAGGATCTGAGAACCCTCTCTATGGCTACACCTTC
J gene: TRBJ2-3; D gene: TRBD1; V gene: TRBV10-1; clone size: .; CDR3 protein: CASSGGTGSTDTQYF; CDR3 DNA: TGCGCCAGCAGTGGGGGGACAGGTTCCACAGATACGCAGTATTTT
J gene: TRBJ1-1; D gene: .; V gene: TRBV21-1; clone size: few; CDR3 protein: CASSKGADTEAFF; CDR3 DNA: TGTGCCAGCAGCAAAGGGGCTGACACTGAAGCTTTCTTT
J gene: TRBJ2-3; D gene: .; V gene: TRBV2; clone size: .; CDR3 protein: CASSIGWEVDTQYF; CDR3 DNA: TGTGCCAGCAGTATTGGTTGGGAGGTAGATACGCAGTATTTT
J gene: TRBJ2-5; D gene: TRBD2; V gene: TRBV7-2; clone size: once; CDR3 protein: CASSRQLAGGETQYF; CDR3 DNA: TGTGCCAGCAGCCGACAACTAGCGGGAGGAGAGACCCAGTACTTC
J gene: TRBJ1-2; D gene: TRBD1; V gene: TRBV27; clone size: once; CDR3 protein: CASRSGTGTFYGYTF; CDR3 DNA: TGTGCCAGCAGGTCCGGGACAGGGACTTTCTATGGCTACACCTTC
J gene: TRBJ2-1; D gene: .; V gene: TRBV6-6; clone size: .; CDR3 protein: CASSFPGDEQFF; CDR3 DNA: TGTGCCAGCAGTTTCCCGGGGGATGAGCAGTTCTTC
J gene: TRBJ1-1; D gene: .; V gene: TRBV11-3; clone size: few; CDR3 protein: CASSAEDTEAFF; CDR3 DNA: TGTGCCAGCAGCGCAGAGGACACTGAAGCTTTCTTT
J gene: TRBJ1-5; D gene: .; V gene: TRBV10-3; clone size: few; CDR3 protein: CAIKRVPRGNQPQHF; CDR3 DNA: TGTGCCATCAAGCGGGTGCCCAGGGGCAATCAGCCCCAGCATTTT
J gene: TRBJ2-5; D gene: TRBD2; V gene: TRBV4-3; clone size: .; CDR3 protein: CASSPGTSGVQETQYF; CDR3 DNA: TGCGCCAGCAGCCCGGGGACTAGCGGGGTCCAAGAGACCCAGTACTTC
J gene: TRBJ1-2; D gene: .; V gene: TRBV7-8; clone size: .; CDR3 protein: CASSLDSDYGYTF; CDR3 DNA: TGTGCCAGCAGCTTAGATTCCGACTATGGCTACACCTTC
J gene: TRBJ1-6; D gene: TRBD1; V gene: TRBV13; clone size: .; CDR3 protein: CASSIGQGVNSPLHF; CDR3 DNA: TGTGCCAGCAGCATAGGACAGGGGGTCAATTCACCCCTCCACTTT
J gene: TRBJ2-3; D gene: TRBD2; V gene: TRBV4-1; clone size: .; CDR3 protein: CASSTPTGTSGGRTDTQYF; CDR3 DNA: TGCGCCAGCAGCACACCCACCGGGACTAGCGGGGGACGCACAGATACGCAGTATTTT
J gene: TRBJ2-3; D gene: TRBD2; V gene: TRBV6-1; clone size: once; CDR3 protein: CASLRTSGVPTQYF; CDR3 DNA: TGTGCCAGTTTGAGGACTAGCGGGGTTCCTACGCAGTATTTT
J gene: TRBJ2-1; D gene: TRBD2; V gene: TRBV7-2; clone size: .; CDR3 protein: CASSWTSGSYNEQFF; CDR3 DNA: TGTGCCAGCAGCTGGACTAGCGGTTCCTACAATGAGCAGTTCTTC
J gene: TRBJ2-3; D gene: TRBD1; V gene: TRBV30; clone size: .; CDR3 protein: CAWSVLKQGAGADTQYF; CDR3 DNA: TGTGCCTGGAGTGTCCTCAAGCAGGGGGCAGGGGCAGATACGCAGTATTTT
J gene: TRBJ2-1; D gene: TRBD2; V gene: TRBV29-1; clone size: .; CDR3 protein: CSVEGVGLAGYNEQFF; CDR3 DNA: TGCAGCGTTGAGGGAGTAGGACTAGCGGGATACAATGAGCAGTTCTTC
J gene: TRBJ1-5; D gene: TRBD1; V gene: TRBV5-1; clone size: .; CDR3 protein: CASSPGQGNEPQHF; CDR3 DNA: TGCGCCAGCAGCCCTGGACAGGGAAATGAGCCCCAGCATTTT
J gene: TRBJ2-1; D gene: TRBD2; V gene: TRBV7-9; clone size: few; CDR3 protein: CASSPSSSGRVGNEQFF; CDR3 DNA: TGTGCCAGCAGCCCCTCATCTAGCGGGAGGGTGGGCAATGAGCAGTTCTTC
J gene: TRBJ1-3; D gene: TRBD1; V gene: TRBV6-1; clone size: .; CDR3 protein: CASSTGTGGNTIYF; CDR3 DNA: TGTGCCAGCAGCACCGGGACAGGTGGAAACACCATATATTTT
J gene: TRBJ2-6; D gene: TRBD1; V gene: TRBV9; clone size: once; CDR3 protein: CASSVEGAGGANVLTF; CDR3 DNA: TGTGCCAGCAGCGTAGAGGGGGCAGGTGGGGCCAACGTCCTGACTTTC
J gene: TRBJ1-6; D gene: .; V gene: TRBV30; clone size: .; CDR3 protein: CAWSVGTGRDSPLHF; CDR3 DNA: TGTGCCTGGAGTGTAGGAACAGGCAGGGATTCACCCCTCCACTTT
J gene: TRBJ2-3; D gene: .; V gene: TRBV27; clone size: .; CDR3 protein: CASSSLRGSNTDTQYF; CDR3 DNA: TGTGCCAGCAGTTCCCTCCGGGGGAGTAATACAGATACGCAGTATTTT
J gene: TRBJ2-7; D gene: .; V gene: TRBV6-1; clone size: .; CDR3 protein: CASSVTQGYYEQYF; CDR3 DNA: TGTGCCAGCAGTGTCACGCAGGGATACTACGAGCAGTACTTC
J gene: TRBJ2-2; D gene: .; V gene: TRBV7-2; clone size: .; CDR3 protein: CASSGYGTGELFF; CDR3 DNA: TGTGCCAGCAGCGGTTACGGGACCGGGGAGCTGTTTTTT
J gene: TRBJ2-7; D gene: TRBD1; V gene: TRBV6-5; clone size: .; CDR3 protein: CASCQGEGAVYEQYF; CDR3 DNA: TGTGCCAGCTGTCAAGGCGAGGGGGCCGTTTACGAGCAGTACTTC
J gene: TRBJ2-6; D gene: TRBD1; V gene: TRBV5-4; clone size: .; CDR3 protein: CASSLPQGDSGANVLTF; CDR3 DNA: TGTGCCAGCAGCTTGCCTCAGGGGGACTCTGGGGCCAACGTCCTGACTTTC
J gene: TRBJ1-2; D gene: TRBD1; V gene: TRBV6-6; clone size: .; CDR3 protein: CASTVGQGNYGYTF; CDR3 DNA: TGTGCCAGCACCGTGGGACAGGGAAACTATGGCTACACCTTC
J gene: TRBJ1-1; D gene: .; V gene: TRBV25-1; clone size: .; CDR3 protein: CANRNDGTRGAFF; CDR3 DNA: TGTGCCAACAGGAATGACGGAACCCGGGGAGCTTTCTTT
J gene: TRBJ2-1; D gene: .; V gene: TRBV28; clone size: once; CDR3 protein: CASSPYPEGGRNEQFF; CDR3 DNA: TGTGCCAGCAGTCCATACCCCGAGGGGGGGCGAAATGAGCAGTTCTTC